This record concerns one TCR beta chain sequence. Antigen specificity is unknown. The data belong to a study of stem cell transplantation in POMP-related autoinflammatory disease. About the research overall: CD8+ T cells were low and CD4+ cells naive-skewed before transplant.

Points from the study as a whole: Patients with PRAID showed a restricted number of unique TRB V-J gene pairings.

J was trimmed by 5 bases and V by 1 base; bases with no gene match: 17. The CDR3 spans 19 residues. Germline lookup yields CDR1 LGHNA and CDR2 YNFKEQ. TCRdb's copy holds only in-frame clones and misses some; the assay was immunoSEQ multiplex PCR. There are over a thousand clones in the sample; approximately 86% occur only once, and more than 3.5% lies in the top ten. The chain links TRBV4-2 to TRBJ1-2, with 9 bases matching TRBD1. The specimen was CD4+ follicular helper T cells (Tfh) from PBMCs, collected before stem cell transplantation. This clonotype originated in a human donor with POMP-related autoinflammation and immune dysregulation (PRAID). CDR3 in amino acids: CASSQAFTAGTGSLYGYTF. The CDR3 bases are TGTGCCAGCAGCCAAGCTTTCACTGCCGGGACAGGGTCCCTTTATGGCTACACCTTC.